Each of the 27 T cell receptor beta chains below was sequenced from the same sample in a study of shared clonotypes between healthy human individuals. Selected positively for CCR7 and CD45RO-negative, naive CD8 cells excluded terminally differentiated effector memory CD45RA+ cells. Assay: immunoSEQ multiplex PCR; the TCRdb copy retains only in-frame clones and omits some. Among 1.5 million to 2.5 million clones listed, approximately 94% were seen once. Input material: naive CD8+ T cells sorted from blood. Every receptor here comes from a man in his late teens or twenties in good health.

This clone was seen a single time. The chain recombines TRBV4-1 with TRBJ2-2; 9 positions agree with TRBD1. V shed 4 bases, J shed 7 bases, and the junction held 7 bases outside the gene matches. There are 15 residues in the CDR3. Germline V gene sequence: CDR1 MGHRA, CDR2 YSYEKL. The CDR3 protein is CASSRPGTGIGELFF. CDR3 nucleotides: TGCGCCAGCAGCCGACCCGGGACAGGGATCGGGGAGCTGTTTTTT.

This sequence joins TRBV5-6 and TRBJ2-7; D not certain. Trimming took off 5 bases at V and 0 bases at J, with 9 bases between the two ends. CDR3 length: 13 amino acids. From germline, CDR1 is SGHDT and CDR2 YYEEEE. DNA of the CDR3: TGTGCCAGCAGGCAACAGATCTCCTACGAGCAGTACTTC. Its translation is CASRQQISYEQYF.

The V gene is TRBV2, the J gene TRBJ2-7; TRBD2 matches at 11 bases. Unmatched junction bases numbered 2, after V lost 7 bases and J lost 3 bases. Germline CDR1 is SNHLY and CDR2 is FYNNEI. This CDR3 spans 13 amino acids. CDR3 residues: CASTGLAGYEQYF. The DNA for the CDR3 is TGTGCCAGCACAGGACTAGCGGGCTACGAGCAGTACTTC.

The rearrangement links TRBV5-6 to TRBJ1-3; the D gene is possibly TRBD1 (5 bases). V gave up 0 bases and J gave up 1 base, with 14 bases separating them. The CDR3 sequence is 17 residues long. Germline values: CDR1 SGHDT, CDR2 YYEEEE. This chain's CDR3 is CASSLAEQVWSGNTIYF. The CDR3 coding sequence is TGTGCCAGCAGCTTGGCTGAACAGGTTTGGTCTGGAAACACCATATATTTT. The full variable domain, in which reference TRBV5-6 and TRBJ1-3 provide the parts outside the CDR3, is DAGVTQSPTHLIKTRGQQVTLRCSPKSGHDTVSWYQQALGQGPQFIFQYYEEEERQRGNFPDRFSGHQFPNYSSELNVNALLLGDSALYLCASSLAEQVWSGNTIYFGEGSWLTVV.

J is TRBJ1-3 and V is TRBV29-1; 9 bases are shared with TRBD1. V lost 3 bases to trimming and J lost 0 bases; unmatched junction nucleotides: 6. The CDR3 is made up of 16 amino acids. CDR1 is SQVTM, CDR2 ANQGSEA, per germline. The CDR3 protein is CSVEDTGGRSGNTIYF. CDR3 DNA sequence: TGCAGCGTTGAGGACACAGGGGGCCGCTCTGGAAACACCATATATTTT.

This sequence joins TRBV25-1 and TRBJ2-1, with TRBD2 as a possible D gene (5 bases). CDR1 MGHDK and CDR2 SYGVNS come from the germline V gene. The CDR3 consists of 15 residues. The ends were cut back, 2 bases at V and 6 bases at J, with 14 bases in the middle. The CDR3 here is CASSEIRGMSNEQFF. Written as DNA, the CDR3 is TGTGCCAGCAGTGAAATTCGAGGGATGAGCAATGAGCAGTTCTTC.

This chain joins TRBV19 and TRBJ1-2; D gene ambiguous. The V gene's germline CDR1 is LNHDA and CDR2 SQIVND (reference sequence). This CDR3 is built from 11 residues. V lost 4 bases, J lost 9 bases, and 9 bases lay in between. The CDR3 loop is CASSTGPSYTF. The CDR3 DNA sequence: TGTGCCAGTAGTACAGGACCGAGCTACACCTTC.

This chain uses TRBV4-1 with TRBJ1-2, with D hard to call. V gave up 0 bases and J gave up 0 bases, with 17 bases separating them. The germline V gene has CDR1 MGHRA and CDR2 YSYEKL. The CDR3 runs to 18 residues. The CDR3 sequence is CASSQDELSGRANYGYTF. The CDR3 DNA reads as TGCGCCAGCAGCCAAGATGAGTTGAGTGGGAGGGCTAACTATGGCTACACCTTC.

Note on this clone: The same CDR3 can be traced to other DNA sequences in this sample. V gene TRBV6-5 combines with J gene TRBJ2-7; 8 bases match TRBD2. This CDR3 contains 13 residues. Trimming at V came to 2 bases and at J to 5 bases, leaving 2 bases not matched to a gene. Per germline, CDR1 MNHEY and CDR2 SVGAGI. CDR3 sequence reads: CASSYSGSNEQYF. The CDR3 nucleotides are TGTGCCAGCAGTTACAGCGGGAGTAACGAGCAGTACTTC.

Comment on this clone: Other DNA sequences from this sample encode an identical CDR3 as well. V and J are TRBV19 and TRBJ2-5; 9 bases fit TRBD1. CDR3 length equals 13 residues. Germline assignment: CDR1 LNHDA and CDR2 SQIVND (reference sequence). J was trimmed by 4 bases and V by 6 bases; bases with no gene match: 3. In DNA, the CDR3 is TGTGCCAGTAGCAACAGGGGGCGAGAGACCCAGTACTTC. This encodes CASSNRGRETQYF.

J is TRBJ2-2 and V is TRBV29-1, with D perhaps TRBD1 (6 bases). V was cut by 4 bases and J by 8 bases, with 11 bases left in between. The germline V gene has CDR1 SQVTM and CDR2 ANQGSEA. The CDR3 covers 12 residues. Here the CDR3 reads CSVVRGSGELFF. CDR3 bases: TGCAGCGTTGTGAGGGGGTCTGGGGAGCTGTTTTTT.

This sequence joins TRBV6-5 and TRBJ2-1, with D maybe TRBD1 (7 bases). The CDR3 runs 15 residues. Germline V CDR1 and CDR2: MNHEY, SVGAGI. The ends were cut back, 6 bases at V and 7 bases at J, with 19 bases in the middle. In DNA form, the CDR3 reads TGTGCCAGCAGCCCGCCAGGGGGGCCTTTAAATGAGCAGTTCTTC. It specifies CASSPPGGPLNEQFF.

The rearrangement joins TRBV6-1 to TRBJ1-4; the match to TRBD1 covers 9 bases. The ends lost 7 bases at V and 7 bases at J; junction bases unmatched: 7. The length of the CDR3 is 14 residues. Germline V gives CDR1 MNHNS, CDR2 SASEGT. CDR3 sequence (DNA): TGTGCCAGCATTACCGGGACAGGGAGTGAAAAACTGTTTTTT. This codes for CASITGTGSEKLFF.

The chain couples TRBV5-1 to TRBJ2-7; D is possibly TRBD1 (6 bases). CDR1 is SGHRS, CDR2 YFSETQ, per germline. Trimming shortened V by 5 bases and J by 0 bases, and 12 bases separated the two germline ends. The CDR3 runs to 14 residues. CDR3 sequence: CASSSPGHSYEQYF. The CDR3 region has the DNA TGCGCCAGCAGTTCTCCGGGACACTCCTACGAGCAGTACTTC.

The chain combines TRBV10-1 with TRBJ2-7; D ambiguous. The CDR3 totals 15 residues. Trimming left V 2 bases short and J 3 bases short, with 14 bases between. Germline V lookup: CDR1 WNHNN, CDR2 SYGVQD (reference sequence). The CDR3 protein is CASSELCGRVYEQYF. The DNA for the CDR3 is TGCGCCAGCAGTGAGCTTTGCGGCAGAGTCTACGAGCAGTACTTC.

This rearrangement joins TRBV5-1 to TRBJ2-1; TRBD2 aligns across 13 bases. Germline lookup yields CDR1 SGHRS and CDR2 YFSETQ. V gave up 4 bases and J gave up 8 bases; unmatched junction bases: 12. The CDR3 runs to 17 residues. The CDR3 region has the DNA TGCGCCAGCAGCCAATACGGACTAGCGGGAGAGATGCATGAGCAGTTCTTC. Its protein product is CASSQYGLAGEMHEQFF. Full variable domain (remainder filled in from reference TRBV5-1 and TRBJ2-1): KAGVTQTPRYLIKTRGQQVTLSCSPISGHRSVSWYQQTPGQGLQFLFEYFSETQRNKGNFPGRFSGRQFSNSRSEMNVSTLELGDSALYLCASSQYGLAGEMHEQFFGPGTRLTVL.

The chain is built from TRBV7-9 and TRBJ2-1; 9 nucleotides match TRBD2. Germline V gene lookup returns CDR1 SEHNR and CDR2 FQNEAQ (reference sequence). V was clipped by 4 bases and J by 10 bases; unmatched bases: 20. The CDR3 length is 18 residues. This CDR3 is CASSSIRGLASLTEEQFF. In DNA form, the CDR3 reads TGTGCCAGCAGCTCTATCCGGGGACTAGCCTCCCTTACGGAAGAGCAGTTCTTC.

The chain combines TRBV4-1 with TRBJ2-5; no clear D gene. The CDR3 totals 14 residues. Germline CDR1 MGHRA, CDR2 YSYEKL. The V gene lost 2 bases and the J gene lost 5 bases, with 12 bases spanning the gap. CDR3 amino acids: CASSQFITPETQYF. In nucleotides, the CDR3 is TGCGCCAGCAGCCAATTTATCACGCCGGAGACCCAGTACTTC.

The rearrangement uses TRBV27 and TRBJ2-4; TRBD1 matches at 8 bases. With V trimmed by 4 bases and J by 6 bases, 11 bases remained unmatched. CDR3 length: 16 amino acids. Germline lookup yields CDR1 MNHEY and CDR2 SMNVEV (reference sequence). CDR3 sequence reads: CASSSRPQGAGNIQYF. In nucleotides, the CDR3 is TGTGCCAGCAGTTCACGCCCTCAGGGGGCAGGAAACATTCAGTACTTC.

The chain is built from TRBV11-3 and TRBJ2-5; possible D gene TRBD1, 6 bases. The CDR3 contains 13 residues. Germline V gives CDR1 SGHNT, CDR2 YENEEA. The germline V and J ends were trimmed by 3 bases and 3 bases, with 8 bases remaining between them. The CDR3 sequence is CASSFGDKETQYF. The CDR3, as DNA: TGTGCCAGCAGCTTCGGGGACAAAGAGACCCAGTACTTC.

The chain combines TRBV13 with TRBJ1-4, with D unclear. CDR3 size: 14 residues. CDR1 and CDR2 from the germline V gene are PRHDT and FYEKMQ (reference sequence). V lost 3 bases and J lost 4, with 9 bases in between. The CDR3 region has the DNA TGTGCCAGCAGCTTCCGGACCGGTAATGAAAAACTGTTTTTT. It translates to CASSFRTGNEKLFF.

This clone turned up a few times. The CDR3 bases are TGTGCCAGCAGCTTCACAGGGGGTAATGAAAAACTGTTTTTT. The encoded protein is CASSFTGGNEKLFF. The chain has TRBV7-6 and TRBJ1-4; 8 nucleotides align to TRBD1. V shed 3 bases, J shed 4 bases, and the junction held 1 base outside the gene matches. CDR1 and CDR2 from the germline V gene are SGHVS and FNYEAQ. This CDR3 has 14 amino acids.

V gene TRBV5-1 combines with J gene TRBJ1-1; 8 bases match TRBD1. V trimming: 0 bases; J trimming: 3 bases; junction bases outside the gene matches: 4. The germline CDR1 and CDR2 sequences are SGHRS and YFSETQ. There are 15 residues in the CDR3. CDR3 DNA sequence: TGCGCCAGCAGCTTGGGACAGGGGATTGACACTGAAGCTTTCTTT. Protein product: CASSLGQGIDTEAFF.

The genes are TRBV6-5 and TRBJ2-7; 13 bases agree with TRBD2. With 7 bases clipped from V and 2 bases from J, the junction kept 5 bases outside the gene matches. The CDR3 covers 15 residues. The germline CDR1 and CDR2 sequences are MNHEY and SVGAGI. The chain's CDR3 is CASNPGTSGTYEQYF. Written as DNA, the CDR3 is TGTGCCAGCAACCCGGGGACTAGCGGGACCTACGAGCAGTACTTC.

The chain joins TRBV5-4 to TRBJ2-5, with D perhaps matching TRBD2 (7 bases). The germline gives CDR1 SGHNT, CDR2 YYREEE (reference sequence). The CDR3 is 14 amino acids. The ends were cut back, 2 bases at V and 7 bases at J, with 15 bases in the middle. This chain's CDR3 is CASSLQRGGGTQYF. The DNA of the CDR3 is TGTGCCAGCAGCTTACAGCGGGGAGGGGGGACCCAGTACTTC.

The gene calls are TRBV2 and TRBJ2-1, with 7 positions matching TRBD1. With 9 bases clipped from V and 2 bases from J, the junction kept 4 bases outside the gene matches. The CDR3 extends over 13 amino acids. Germline CDR1 SNHLY, CDR2 FYNNEI. CDR3 protein: CASADRAYNEQFF. The CDR3 region has the DNA TGTGCCAGTGCCGACAGGGCCTACAATGAGCAGTTCTTC.

This clone was recorded once. The chain has TRBV7-9 and TRBJ2-3; D is undetermined. The CDR3 contains 12 residues. Germline V gives CDR1 SEHNR, CDR2 FQNEAQ (reference sequence). V was shortened by 4 bases and J by 6 bases, with 8 bases between the two germline ends. CDR3 nucleotides: TGTGCCAGCAGCTACTACACGGATACGCAGTATTTT. Protein: CASSYYTDTQYF.